The 18 T cell receptor beta chains below all came from one sample that was sequenced in a study of identical twins. TCRdb re-derived calls from the 5' RACE reads in MiXCR, one entry per CDR3 protein. Of about 240,000 distinct CDR3 sequences in the sample, 7.5% were seen once. This sample was shared with a second study, whose subject was yellow fever vaccine responses in identical twins.

Source material: CD8+ T cells sorted from blood. These receptor sequences come from a woman between 18 and 29 years old in good health.

In its sample, this clonotype was seen a few times. The chain links TRBV5-6 to TRBJ2-3, with no clear D. The germline V gene encodes CDR1 SGHDT and CDR2 YYEEEE. The CDR3 has 13 residues. V was cut by 5 bases and J by 6 bases, with 13 bases left in between. The CDR3 DNA reads TGTGCCAGCAGTTGGGGTGCGGTGGATACGCAGTATTTT. As protein: CASSWGAVDTQYF. The full variable domain, with the rest looked up from reference TRBV5-6 and TRBJ2-3, is DAGVTQSPTHLIKTRGQQVTLRCSPKSGHDTVSWYQQALGQGPQFIFQYYEEEERQRGNFPDRFSGHQFPNYSSELNVNALLLGDSALYLCASSWGAVDTQYFGPGTRLTVL.

This clonotype was found a few times. The rearrangement uses TRBV4-1 and TRBJ2-7, with 12 bases matching TRBD2. The J segment lost 2 bases and the V segment lost 0 bases, leaving 11 bases of the junction unmatched. This CDR3 has 19 amino acids. The germline CDR1 and CDR2 sequences are MGHRA and YSYEKL. CDR3 DNA: TGCGCCAGCAGCCAAGAACGCGACTTAAGGACTAGCGGGGCCTACGAGCAGTACTTC. This codes for CASSQERDLRTSGAYEQYF.

CDR3 nucleotide sequence: TGTGCTAGTGGTTTGCCTCCGGGTGAGGGCACATATACAGATACGCAGTATTTT. Its translation is CASGLPPGEGTYTDTQYF. The rearrangement links TRBV12-5 to TRBJ2-3, with D perhaps TRBD2 (5 bases). Germline V lookup: CDR1 LGHNT, CDR2 FRNRAP. This CDR3 spans 18 amino acids. Trimming cost V 2 bases and J 3 bases, with 21 bases left between them.

This clonotype was found many times. This rearrangement joins TRBV2 to TRBJ2-2; D assignment may be TRBD1 or TRBD2 (5 bases each). The germline V gene has CDR1 SNHLY and CDR2 FYNNEI. The V and J ends lost 0 bases and 7 bases respectively, with 12 bases between them. The CDR3 is made up of 15 amino acids. CDR3 in amino acids: CASSEAIQEVGELFF. CDR3 sequence (DNA): TGTGCCAGCAGTGAAGCAATACAGGAGGTCGGGGAGCTGTTTTTT. The variable domain in full, with the rest retrieved from reference TRBV2 and TRBJ2-2, is EPEVTQTPSHQVTQMGQEVILRCVPISNHLYFYWYRQILGQKVEFLVSFYNNEISEKSEIFDDQFSVERPDGSNFTLKIRSTKLEDSAMYFCASSEAIQEVGELFFGEGSRLTVL.

This clonotype was observed a handful of times. V gene TRBV12-3 or TRBV12-4 combines with J gene TRBJ1-1; TRBD1 agrees at 7 bases. The CDR3 totals 14 residues. The ends lost 6 bases at V and 1 base at J; junction bases unmatched: 5. CDR3 nucleotide sequence: TGTGCCAGCAGAAACAGACAGGGGAACACTGAAGCTTTCTTT. Translating gives CASRNRQGNTEAFF.

This clonotype was counted only a few times. The V call is TRBV7-9, the J call TRBJ2-7; TRBD1 might be the D (6 bases). The V gene's germline CDR1 is SEHNR and CDR2 FQNEAQ (reference sequence). Trimming shortened V by 5 bases and J by 6 bases, and 17 bases separated the two germline ends. The CDR3 totals 14 residues. CDR3 protein: CASSPRAGGAEQYV. The CDR3 nucleotides are TGTGCCAGCAGCCCTCGTGCTGGGGGCGCCGAGCAGTACGTC.

The table lists this clonotype with many counts. The chain couples TRBV28 to TRBJ2-1; 12 bases agree with TRBD2. This CDR3 has 18 amino acids. The J segment lost 3 bases and the V segment lost 6 bases, leaving 12 bases of the junction unmatched. Germline CDR1 is MDHEN and CDR2 is SYDVKM. The CDR3 reads CASSPTVLAGGFYNEQFF. Written as DNA, the CDR3 is TGTGCCAGCAGCCCAACCGTACTAGCGGGAGGTTTCTACAATGAGCAGTTCTTC.

This clonotype showed up many times. The rearrangement links TRBV18 to TRBJ2-6; no definite D call. The CDR3 is 16 amino acids. V was pared by 0 bases and J by 3 bases, with 9 bases between. CDR1 and CDR2 from the germline V gene are KGHSH and LQKENI. The CDR3 is CASSPPQVFGANVLTF. Written as DNA, the CDR3 is TGTGCCAGCTCACCACCGCAGGTGTTTGGGGCCAACGTCCTGACTTTC.

The gene calls are TRBV15 and TRBJ2-1; possibly TRBD1 for D (6 bases). Germline CDR1 and CDR2: LNHNV and YYDKDF (reference sequence). The V gene lost 5 bases and the J gene lost 3 bases, with 11 bases spanning the gap. This CDR3 contains 14 residues. CDR3 bases: TGTGCCACCAGCTCAGGGGCAGACTACAATGAGCAGTTCTTC. This codes for CATSSGADYNEQFF.

This clonotype has more than one count but fewer than ten. The chain is built from TRBV20-1 and TRBJ2-3; the match to TRBD1 covers 12 bases. The CDR3 has 17 amino acids. V lost 2 bases and J lost 2; bases outside the gene matches: 8. Germline V lookup: CDR1 DFQATT, CDR2 SNEGSKA (reference sequence). In DNA, the CDR3 is TGCAGTGCTAGACCCCCGGGACAGGGGGCGTTCACAGATACGCAGTATTTT. Protein product: CSARPPGQGAFTDTQYF.

This clonotype was found many times. The chain couples TRBV15 to TRBJ2-3; D possibly corresponds to TRBD2 (5 bases). The CDR3 extends over 15 amino acids. Germline V CDR1 and CDR2: LNHNV, YYDKDF (reference sequence). The ends were cut back, 0 bases at V and 4 bases at J, with 11 bases in the middle. CDR3 residues: CATSRDQERADTQYF. In nucleotides, the CDR3 is TGTGCCACCAGCAGAGATCAGGAGAGGGCAGATACGCAGTATTTT.

The CDR3 sequence: CSARGERQLGMNTEAFF. The CDR3 region has the DNA TGCAGTGCTAGAGGTGAGCGACAGTTGGGCATGAACACTGAAGCTTTCTTT. The V call is TRBV20-1, the J call TRBJ1-1, with TRBD1 as a possible D gene (5 bases). CDR1 is DFQATT and CDR2 is SNEGSKA in the germline V gene (reference sequence). The V end lost 1 base, the J end lost 0 bases, and 18 bases lay between the germline ends. CDR3 size: 17 residues.

This clonotype was found a few times. The chain recombines TRBV19 with TRBJ2-7; tentatively, D is TRBD1 or TRBD2 (6 bases each). CDR3 length: 14 amino acids. V was clipped by 5 bases and J by 3 bases, with 14 bases between them. The germline V gene encodes CDR1 LNHDA and CDR2 SQIVND (reference sequence). CDR3 sequence (DNA): TGTGCCAGTAGTCCTTCGGGGGCGTTCTACGAGCAGTACGTC. Protein sequence: CASSPSGAFYEQYV.

This chain uses TRBV2 with TRBJ1-4; 11 bases map to TRBD1. This CDR3 is built from 14 residues. Germline V gene data show CDR1 as SNHLY and CDR2 as FYNNEI. With 8 bases clipped from V and 5 bases from J, the junction kept 4 bases outside the gene matches. Written as DNA, the CDR3 is TGTGCCAGCCGGACAGGGGGCGGGAATGAAAAACTGTTTTTT. Its translation: CASRTGGGNEKLFF.

This clonotype was observed a handful of times. As DNA, the CDR3 is TGTGCCAGCAGCCCCAGGGCTACTAACTATGGCTACACCTTC. Its protein product is CASSPRATNYGYTF. This chain links TRBV6-1 with TRBJ1-2; TRBD1 might be the D (5 bases). The CDR3 length is 14 residues. CDR1 is MNHNS and CDR2 is SASEGT in the germline V gene. V was trimmed by 6 bases and J by 0 bases, leaving 11 bases between them.

This chain uses TRBV28 with TRBJ2-7, with TRBD2 matching 13 bases. This CDR3 has 18 amino acids. Per the germline V gene, CDR1 is MDHEN and CDR2 is SYDVKM. J was trimmed by 1 base and V by 6 bases; bases with no gene match: 12. CDR3 in amino acids: CASSLTSGGAVVSYEQYV. In nucleotides, the CDR3 is TGTGCCAGCAGCCTTACTAGCGGGGGGGCGGTTGTATCCTACGAGCAGTACGTC.

This chain joins TRBV7-8 and TRBJ1-1, with 7 nucleotides matching TRBD1. Germline CDR1 SGHVS, CDR2 FQNEAQ. Trimming took 5 bases from V and 0 from J; bases not matched to a gene: 12. The CDR3 has 17 amino acids. The CDR3 loop is CASSPHAGRGLNTEAFF. CDR3 nucleotides: TGTGCCAGCAGCCCACACGCCGGGAGGGGGCTGAACACTGAAGCTTTCTTT.

This clonotype was detected only a few times. The gene calls are TRBV12-3 or TRBV12-4 and TRBJ2-1; a weak D match, TRBD2 (6 bases). The CDR3 covers 14 residues. The germline V and J ends were trimmed by 3 bases and 3 bases, with 9 bases remaining between them. CDR3 protein: CASSFPGVYNEQFF. The DNA for the CDR3 is TGTGCCAGCAGTTTTCCGGGGGTCTACAATGAGCAGTTCTTC.